The TCR beta chain described here comes from a study of somatic mutations in cytotoxic T cells in rheumatoid arthritis. Study-wide points: It was found that CD8+ T-cell clonality in rheumatoid arthritis patients did not differ significantly from that in age-matched healthy controls.

About this clone itself: What it binds is not known.

The protocol was immunoSEQ multiplex PCR, while the TCRdb copy is restricted to in-frame clones and leaves out a portion. The sample records roughly 20,000 clones, 86% being singletons. Germline CDR1 is LNHDA and CDR2 is SQIVND (reference sequence). V shed 3 bases and J shed 0 bases, with 15 bases lying between them. This CDR3 is 18 amino acids long. This TCR was sampled from a man aged 40-50 years in good health. The chain couples TRBV19 to TRBJ2-6, with D tentatively TRBD1 (5 bases). Input material: CD8+ T cells sorted from blood. The CDR3 DNA reads TGTGCCAGTAGTATCCTCCAGGGATTTGACTCTGGGGCCAACGTCCTGACTTTC. Translation gives CASSILQGFDSGANVLTF. Filled out from reference TRBV19 and TRBJ2-6, the complete variable domain reads DGGITQSPKYLFRKEGQNVTLSCEQNLNHDAMYWYRQDPGQGLRLIYYSQIVNDFQKGDIAEGYSVSREKKESFPLTVTSAQKNPTAFYLCASSILQGFDSGANVLTFGAGSRLTVL.